These T cell receptor beta chains were read from a single sample in a study of cytomegalovirus exposure and HLA in healthy donors. Measured with immunoSEQ multiplex PCR; TCRdb has only the in-frame clones, and not every one. The sample lists some 95,000 clones, around 74% seen once, with 7.3% in the top ten. Sequencing used PBMCs. The receptor source for this set is a man in his forties or fifties in good health and CMV-seropositive. CDR3s include the opening cysteine and the closing phenylalanine or tryptophan. A D gene is named only where the DNA matches it firmly. The size of a clone is reported for some rows only, either as once, few or many, or as a class for expanded clones.

J gene | clone size | V gene | D gene | CDR3 protein | CDR3 DNA
TRBJ1-5 | . | TRBV28 | . | CASSLITVGGKGQPQHF | TGTGCCAGCAGTTTGATTACAGTGGGGGGGAAAGGGCAGCCCCAGCATTTT
TRBJ1-2 | . | TRBV6-5 | . | CASSYSSRAYYGYTF | TGTGCCAGCAGTTACTCGAGCAGGGCATACTATGGCTACACCTTC
TRBJ1-3 | . | TRBV10-2 | . | CASSESGLGGNTIYF | TGCGCCAGCAGTGAGTCGGGACTTGGTGGAAACACCATATATTTT
TRBJ2-6 | . | TRBV28 | . | CASTVGGARTGANVLTF | TGTGCCAGCACCGTGGGGGGAGCGAGGACTGGGGCCAACGTCCTGACTTTC
TRBJ2-1 | few | TRBV27 | TRBD1 | CASRASGTGTYNEQFF | TGTGCCAGCAGGGCCTCCGGGACAGGGACTTACAATGAGCAGTTCTTC
TRBJ2-1 | few | TRBV6-5 | . | CASSYMSSGDYNEQFF | TGTGCCAGCAGTTACATGTCGTCAGGGGACTACAATGAGCAGTTCTTC
TRBJ1-4 | . | TRBV4-2 | . | CASSQVPEGLSEKLFF | TGTGCCAGCAGCCAAGTCCCGGAGGGGCTGAGTGAAAAACTGTTTTTT
TRBJ2-2 | . | TRBV11-2 | . | CASSPGGVATGELFF | TGTGCCAGCAGCCCCGGAGGGGTGGCCACCGGGGAGCTGTTTTTT
TRBJ1-5 | few | TRBV27 | . | CASSLSPPTGQPQHF | TGTGCCAGCAGTTTATCCCCCCCCACGGGTCAGCCCCAGCATTTT
TRBJ1-5 | few | TRBV9 | . | CASSEGGAGNQPQHF | TGTGCCAGCAGCGAGGGGGGGGCCGGCAATCAGCCCCAGCATTTT
TRBJ2-7 | . | TRBV7-8 | . | CASSLVSQGSYEQYF | TGTGCCAGCAGCTTAGTGAGCCAGGGGTCCTACGAGCAGTACTTC
TRBJ2-3 | . | TRBV29-1 | TRBD2 | CSVVRSGGPRGTDTQYF | TGCAGCGTTGTTCGTAGCGGGGGGCCACGGGGCACAGATACGCAGTATTTT
TRBJ2-1 | . | TRBV4-1 | TRBD1 | CASSQLGQGVGDEQFF | TGCGCCAGCAGCCAATTAGGCCAGGGGGTTGGTGATGAGCAGTTCTTC
TRBJ2-5 | . | TRBV7-9 | TRBD2 | CASSLEVGGEETQYF | TGTGCCAGCAGCTTAGAAGTGGGAGGGGAAGAGACCCAGTACTTC
TRBJ1-2 | . | TRBV15 | TRBD1 | CATSREGGDYGYTF | TGTGCCACCAGCAGAGAAGGGGGCGATTATGGCTACACCTTC
TRBJ2-1 | . | TRBV10-3 | TRBD2 | CAISARGGDNEQFF | TGTGCCATCAGTGCACGGGGGGGGGACAATGAGCAGTTCTTC
TRBJ1-1 | . | TRBV7-8 | TRBD1 | CASSPGTANTEAFF | TGTGCCAGCAGCCCCGGGACAGCCAACACTGAAGCTTTCTTT
TRBJ2-3 | . | TRBV7-3 | TRBD2 | CASSLNPTSGGYTDTQYF | TGTGCCAGCAGCTTAAACCCCACTAGCGGGGGTTACACAGATACGCAGTATTTT
TRBJ1-1 | . | TRBV19 | . | CASKWRGDTEAFF | TGTGCCAGTAAATGGAGGGGCGACACTGAAGCTTTCTTT
TRBJ1-1 | few | TRBV19 | TRBD1 | CASSRDRLNTEAFF | TGTGCCAGTAGTAGGGACAGACTTAACACTGAAGCTTTCTTT
TRBJ1-2 | . | TRBV7-2 | . | CASSPGGRQVGGYTF | TGTGCCAGCAGCCCGGGGGGACGACAGGTCGGCGGCTACACCTTC
TRBJ2-7 | . | TRBV28 | . | CASSLGGSYEQYF | TGTGCCAGCAGTTTAGGGGGGTCCTACGAGCAGTACTTC
TRBJ2-7 | . | TRBV18 | TRBD1 | CASSPPLGQPNEQYF | TGTGCCAGCTCACCACCCTTGGGACAGCCAAACGAGCAGTACTTC
TRBJ2-1 | . | TRBV5-4 | TRBD2 | CALTSGGYNEQFF | TGTGCCCTTACTAGCGGGGGCTACAATGAGCAGTTCTTC
TRBJ1-2 | . | TRBV6-5 | TRBD1 | CASSPPGQGRGYTF | TGTGCCAGCAGTCCCCCCGGACAGGGAAGGGGCTACACCTTC
TRBJ2-5 | once | TRBV7-9 | . | CASSLGEKETQYF | TGTGCCAGCAGCTTAGGAGAAAAAGAGACCCAGTACTTC
TRBJ1-2 | . | TRBV5-6 | . | CASRPTGDYGYTF | TGTGCCAGCAGACCGACAGGAGACTATGGCTACACCTTC
TRBJ1-2 | once | TRBV7-6 | TRBD1 | CASSLQGAYGYTF | TGTGCCAGCAGCCTACAGGGGGCTTACGGCTACACCTTC
TRBJ2-1 | . | TRBV18 | TRBD2 | CASSPQSGGLNEQFF | TGTGCCAGCTCACCACAAAGCGGGGGGCTCAATGAGCAGTTCTTC